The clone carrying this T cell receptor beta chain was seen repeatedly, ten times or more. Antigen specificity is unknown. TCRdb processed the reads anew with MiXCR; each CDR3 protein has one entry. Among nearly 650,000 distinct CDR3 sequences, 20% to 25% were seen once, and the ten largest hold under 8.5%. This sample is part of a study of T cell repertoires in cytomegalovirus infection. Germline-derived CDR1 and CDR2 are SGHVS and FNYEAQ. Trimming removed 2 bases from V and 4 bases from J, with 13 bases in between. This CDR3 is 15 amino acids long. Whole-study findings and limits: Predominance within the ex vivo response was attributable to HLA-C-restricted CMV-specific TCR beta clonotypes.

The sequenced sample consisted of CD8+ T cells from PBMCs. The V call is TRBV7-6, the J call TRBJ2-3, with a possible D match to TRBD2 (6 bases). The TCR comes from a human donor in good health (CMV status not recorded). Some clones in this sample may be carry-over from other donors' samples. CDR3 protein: CASSLRGLSADTQYF. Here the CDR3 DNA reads TGTGCCAGCAGCTTACGGGGACTTAGCGCAGATACGCAGTATTTT.